These T cell receptor beta chains were read from a single sample in a study of T cell repertoires in cytomegalovirus infection. TCRdb passed the reads through MiXCR, listing each CDR3 protein once. The table has about 320,000 distinct CDR3 sequences, more than 8% seen once. Sample: PBMCs. These TCRs come from a human donor in good health (CMV status not recorded). Some clones in this sample may be carry-over from other donors' samples. CDR3s include the opening cysteine and the closing phenylalanine or tryptophan. A D gene is named only where the DNA matches it firmly. Size tells how often a clone was seen (once, few, many) or the class of an expanded clone, and some rows leave it out.

v_call	d_call	j_call	clone_size	cdr3_aa	cdr3_nt
TRBV12-3/TRBV12-4	.	TRBJ2-3	.	CASSLGSRDTQYF	TGTGCCAGCAGTTTAGGGTCGCGGGATACGCAGTATTTT
TRBV7-8	TRBD2	TRBJ2-2	.	CASRGAGGPNTGELFF	TGTGCCAGCCGAGGGGCGGGGGGGCCGAACACCGGGGAGCTGTTTTTT
TRBV4-2	TRBD2	TRBJ2-5	few	CASSQGNSGETQYF	TGTGCCAGCAGCCAAGGAAATAGCGGGGAGACCCAGTACTTC
TRBV30	.	TRBJ1-5	.	CAWSGSTNQPQHF	TGTGCCTGGAGTGGGTCGACGAATCAGCCCCAGCATTTT
TRBV6-2/TRBV6-3	TRBD2	TRBJ2-5	.	CATGTSGRNQETQYF	TGTGCCACAGGGACTAGCGGGAGGAACCAAGAGACCCAGTACTTC
TRBV12-3/TRBV12-4	TRBD2	TRBJ2-3	.	CASSLLAGVDTQYF	TGTGCCAGCAGTCTACTAGCGGGAGTGGATACGCAGTATTTT
TRBV6-1	.	TRBJ2-7	few	CASSERLGIYEQYF	TGTGCCAGCAGTGAAAGACTGGGAATTTACGAGCAGTACTTC
TRBV6-5	.	TRBJ2-7	few	CASIGQWNEQYF	TGTGCCAGCATCGGACAGTGGAACGAGCAGTACTTC
TRBV7-9	.	TRBJ2-5	.	CASSPPSPPQETQYF	TGTGCCAGCAGCCCTCCAAGCCCACCACAAGAGACCCAGTACTTC
TRBV7-2	.	TRBJ2-2	many	CASSSLSGATGELFF	TGTGCCAGCAGCTCCCTATCCGGGGCCACCGGGGAGCTGTTTTTT
TRBV4-1	.	TRBJ1-4	few	CASSPPATDPEKLFF	TGCGCCAGCAGCCCCCCCGCGACAGACCCTGAAAAACTGTTTTTT
TRBV6-5	TRBD2	TRBJ2-3	few	CASSYSVGTSGSSDTQYF	TGTGCCAGCAGTTATTCGGTAGGAACTAGCGGGAGCTCAGATACGCAGTATTTT
TRBV28	TRBD2	TRBJ2-1	.	CASFETGGGYNEQFF	TGTGCCAGTTTTGAAACGGGAGGGGGCTACAATGAGCAGTTCTTC
TRBV4-1	.	TRBJ1-5	.	CASSQDVSSNQPQHF	TGCGCCAGCAGCCAAGATGTCAGTAGCAATCAGCCCCAGCATTTT
TRBV6-1	.	TRBJ2-1	many	CASRNTGSGDWHEQFF	TGTGCCAGCAGAAACACAGGGTCAGGTGATTGGCATGAGCAGTTCTTC
TRBV12-3/TRBV12-4	TRBD2	TRBJ2-1	.	CASSLVGLAGGTPNEQFF	TGTGCCAGCAGTTTAGTAGGACTAGCGGGGGGAACCCCCAATGAGCAGTTCTTC
TRBV2	TRBD2	TRBJ2-1	many	CASSELAGGADEQFF	TGTGCCAGCAGTGAACTAGCGGGAGGGGCTGATGAGCAGTTCTTC
TRBV7-2	.	TRBJ2-3	many	CASSIGAGTDTQYF	TGTGCCAGCAGCATAGGGGCGGGGACAGATACGCAGTATTTT
TRBV7-8	.	TRBJ1-5	many	CASSLAGMAGRNQPQHF	TGTGCCAGCAGCTTAGCGGGTATGGCAGGAAGGAATCAGCCCCAGCATTTT
TRBV20-1	TRBD2	TRBJ2-3	few	CSARDLAGLDTQYF	TGCAGTGCTAGAGACCTAGCGGGGTTGGATACGCAGTATTTT
TRBV4-2	.	TRBJ2-3	few	CASSRAVATDTQYF	TGTGCCAGCAGCAGAGCGGTTGCAACAGATACGCAGTATTTT
TRBV4-3	.	TRBJ2-7	.	CTSSQGWTGEQYF	TGCACCAGCAGCCAGGGATGGACGGGTGAGCAGTACTTC
TRBV7-3	TRBD2	TRBJ2-1	few	CASSLKWRESYNEQFF	TGTGCCAGCAGCTTAAAGTGGCGGGAGTCGTACAATGAGCAGTTCTTC
TRBV29-1	TRBD1	TRBJ2-7	many	CSDGQEKPSRIYEQYF	TGCAGCGACGGACAGGAGAAGCCATCAAGAATCTACGAGCAGTACTTC
TRBV12-5	.	TRBJ1-5	many	CASGLGIGVPQHF	TGTGCTAGTGGTTTGGGAATAGGCGTCCCCCAGCATTTT
TRBV7-9	TRBD1	TRBJ1-4	many	CASSRTGVEEKLFF	TGTGCCAGCAGCCGGACAGGGGTGGAAGAAAAACTGTTTTTT
TRBV12-3/TRBV12-4	.	TRBJ1-3	few	CASTFKGTTGNTIYF	TGTGCCAGCACCTTTAAGGGGACGACTGGAAACACCATATATTTT
TRBV6-2/TRBV6-3	.	TRBJ2-7	many	CASSYSRQAYEQYF	TGTGCCAGCAGTTACTCTCGTCAGGCCTACGAGCAGTACTTC
TRBV6-2/TRBV6-3	.	TRBJ1-1	.	CASSLRGRTEAFF	TGTGCCAGCAGCCTGAGGGGACGGACTGAAGCTTTCTTT
TRBV7-9	.	TRBJ1-3	few	CASSLPGDGNTIYF	TGTGCCAGCAGCTTACCAGGGGACGGAAACACCATATATTTT
TRBV18	.	TRBJ2-1	few	CASSPDIVSTSEQFF	TGTGCCAGCTCACCAGACATAGTGTCTACGAGTGAGCAGTTCTTC
TRBV20-1	TRBD1	TRBJ1-2	.	CSARAPGTGANYGYTF	TGCAGTGCTAGGGCCCCCGGGACAGGGGCTAACTATGGCTACACCTTC
TRBV2	TRBD1	TRBJ2-7	.	CASSEALGTGRSF	TGTGCCAGCAGTGAAGCGCTTGGGACAGGGAGGTCCTTC
TRBV11-2	.	TRBJ2-1	few	CARGGSSYNEQFF	TGTGCCCGCGGTGGGAGCTCCTACAATGAGCAGTTCTTC
TRBV7-9	.	TRBJ2-2	many	CASTATLSGELFF	TGTGCCAGCACCGCAACATTGTCCGGGGAGCTGTTTTTT
TRBV7-3	.	TRBJ1-1	few	CASSLIAGRTEAFF	TGTGCCAGCAGCTTAATAGCGGGGAGAACTGAAGCTTTCTTT
TRBV7-2	.	TRBJ2-2	many	CASSSAGPGELFF	TGTGCCAGCAGCTCCGCGGGACCCGGGGAGCTGTTTTTT
TRBV6-2/TRBV6-3	TRBD1	TRBJ1-5	few	CASSYLDRVTYQPQHF	TGTGCCAGCAGTTACCTAGACAGGGTGACTTACCAGCCCCAGCATTTT
TRBV12-3/TRBV12-4	TRBD1	TRBJ2-7	few	CASRLRTGAVYEQYF	TGTGCCAGCAGGCTTAGGACAGGGGCCGTCTACGAGCAGTACTTC
TRBV11-2	TRBD1	TRBJ1-6	many	CASSSGQGFASSPLHF	TGTGCCAGCAGCTCGGGACAGGGGTTTGCTTCCTCACCCCTCCACTTT
TRBV7-2	TRBD1	TRBJ1-1	many	CASSSGTVRRTEAFF	TGTGCCAGCAGCTCCGGGACAGTCAGGAGAACTGAAGCTTTCTTT
TRBV20-1	.	TRBJ2-1	.	CSASPAERGYNEQFF	TGCAGTGCTAGCCCCGCGGAGAGGGGGTACAATGAGCAGTTCTTC